The 3 T cell receptor beta chains given below trace back to one sample, sequenced in a study of shared T cell receptors in the human thymus. Only in-frame clones appear in the TCRdb table, and some are missing; sequencing was by immunoSEQ multiplex PCR. The sample has 600,000 or so clones; roughly 86% are singletons. These same records also appear under a second study, on human thymus T cells.

Sequenced: thymocytes. All receptors come from a boy under two years old with a congenital heart defect.

CDR3 loop: CASSLCSVGECMNTEAFF. The CDR3 bases are TGTGCCAGCAGTTTATGCTCAGTCGGGGAATGCATGAACACTGAAGCTTTCTTT. The V and J genes are TRBV28 and TRBJ1-1; unclear D gene. Germline lookup yields CDR1 MDHEN and CDR2 SYDVKM. The CDR3 is made up of 18 amino acids. Trimming took off 0 bases at V and 0 bases at J, with 17 bases between the two ends.

The chain combines TRBV5-6 with TRBJ2-2; D possibly corresponds to TRBD2 (6 bases). The CDR3 consists of 16 residues. Looked up from germline, CDR1 is SGHDT and CDR2 is YYEEEE. The V and J ends lost 5 bases and 0 bases respectively, with 14 bases between them. This CDR3 is CASRRRREANTGELFF. CDR3 bases: TGTGCCAGCAGACGTAGAAGGGAGGCGAACACCGGGGAGCTGTTTTTT.

The gene calls are TRBV30 and TRBJ2-2, with a tentative D call TRBD1 (6 bases). This CDR3 has 16 amino acids. CDR1 and CDR2 (germline): GTSNPN, SVGIG (reference sequence). V lost 0 bases and J 5 bases, leaving 16 bases between the germline ends. The CDR3 reads CAWSVGGRVWTGELFF. The CDR3 DNA sequence: TGTGCCTGGAGTGTAGGGGGTCGGGTCTGGACCGGGGAGCTGTTTTTT.